The entry below gives a single T cell receptor (beta chain) sequence along with its context. Its antigen is undetermined. At one of its ends the junction is not consistent with the germline gene, which may arise from a read error. The record originates from a study of response to subunit inactivated influenza vaccine. The study's findings and limits: Each seasonal flu vaccination may recruit only limited new T cells, authors suggested.

TCRdb reprocessed the RT-PCR reads with MiXCR, giving one entry per CDR3 protein. The table shows roughly 630,000 distinct CDR3 sequences, with about 14% occurring only once. The origin of this receptor is a man aged 50-59 years who received an inactivated influenza vaccine. The sample here was PBMCs from blood, taken less than 15 days before vaccination.

The DNA for the CDR3 is TGCAGAGTTGCGGGACAGGCTAGCTCTGGGGCCAACGTCCTGACTTTC. This sequence encodes CRVAGQASSGANVLTF. The chain has TRBV29-1 and TRBJ2-6, with 8 bases matching TRBD1. This CDR3 contains 16 residues. Per germline, CDR1 SQVTM and CDR2 ANQGSEA.